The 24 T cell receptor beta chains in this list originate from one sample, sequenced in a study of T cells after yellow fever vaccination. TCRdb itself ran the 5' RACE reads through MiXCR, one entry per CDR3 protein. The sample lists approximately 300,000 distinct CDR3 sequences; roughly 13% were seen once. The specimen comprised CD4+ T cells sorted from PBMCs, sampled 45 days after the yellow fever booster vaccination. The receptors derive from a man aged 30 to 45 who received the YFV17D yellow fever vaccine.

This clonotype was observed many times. This chain's CDR3 is CASSPLALAGGPLEQFF. CDR3 in DNA: TGTGCCAGCAGCCCTCTTGCCCTAGCGGGAGGGCCCTTAGAGCAGTTCTTC. The V and J genes are TRBV21-1 and TRBJ2-1; the table names TRBD2, a call not compared with the DNA. TRBV21-1 is tagged as a pseudogene. CDR3 length: 17 amino acids.

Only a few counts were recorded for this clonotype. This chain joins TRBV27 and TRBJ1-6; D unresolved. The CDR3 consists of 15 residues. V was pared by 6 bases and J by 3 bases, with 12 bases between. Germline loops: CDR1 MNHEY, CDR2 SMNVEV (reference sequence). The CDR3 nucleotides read TGTGCCAGCAGCCGAGAGGGCCGCTATAATTCACCCCTCCACTTT. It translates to CASSREGRYNSPLHF.

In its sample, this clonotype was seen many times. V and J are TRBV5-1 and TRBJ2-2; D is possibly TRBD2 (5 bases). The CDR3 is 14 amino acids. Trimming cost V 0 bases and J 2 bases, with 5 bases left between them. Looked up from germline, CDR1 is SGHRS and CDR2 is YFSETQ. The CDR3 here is CASSLGTNTGELFF. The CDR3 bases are TGCGCCAGCAGCTTGGGGACTAACACCGGGGAGCTGTTTTTT.

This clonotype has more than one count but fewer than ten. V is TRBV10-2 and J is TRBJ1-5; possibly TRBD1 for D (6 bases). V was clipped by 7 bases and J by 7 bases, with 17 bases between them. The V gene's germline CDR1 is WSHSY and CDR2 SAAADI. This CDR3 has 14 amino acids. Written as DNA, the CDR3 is TGCGCCAGCACTAATACAGGGAATGGGCAGCCCCAGCATTTT. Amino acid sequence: CASTNTGNGQPQHF.

The CDR3 protein is CASSLWTGDHGYTF. The CDR3 DNA follows: TGCGCCAGCAGCTTGTGGACAGGGGATCATGGCTACACCTTC. The rearrangement links TRBV5-1 to TRBJ1-2, with 9 bases fitting TRBD1. The CDR3 is 14 residues long. Germline V lookup: CDR1 SGHRS, CDR2 YFSETQ. J was trimmed by 6 bases and V by 1 base; bases with no gene match: 4.

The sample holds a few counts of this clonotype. CDR3 sequence (DNA): TGTGCCAGCAGCGGACTTGGGACCGCAGACGTTAACTATGGCTACACCTTC. It is translated as CASSGLGTADVNYGYTF. The chain carries TRBV9 and TRBJ1-2; D is possibly TRBD1 (5 bases). Germline values: CDR1 SGDLS, CDR2 YYNGEE. V shed 3 bases and J shed 1 base, with 19 bases lying between them. The CDR3 totals 17 residues.

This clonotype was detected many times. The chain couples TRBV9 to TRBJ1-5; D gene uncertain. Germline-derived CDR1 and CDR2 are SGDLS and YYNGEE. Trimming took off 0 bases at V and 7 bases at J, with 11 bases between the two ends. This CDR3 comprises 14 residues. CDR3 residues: CASSVDGAGQPQHF. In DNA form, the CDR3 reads TGTGCCAGCAGCGTAGATGGAGCGGGCCAGCCCCAGCATTTT. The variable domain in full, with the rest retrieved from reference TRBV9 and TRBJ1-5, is DSGVTQTPKHLITATGQRVTLRCSPRSGDLSVYWYQQSLDQGLQFLIQYYNGEERAKGNILERFSAQQFPDLHSELNLSSLELGDSALYFCASSVDGAGQPQHFGDGTRLSIL.

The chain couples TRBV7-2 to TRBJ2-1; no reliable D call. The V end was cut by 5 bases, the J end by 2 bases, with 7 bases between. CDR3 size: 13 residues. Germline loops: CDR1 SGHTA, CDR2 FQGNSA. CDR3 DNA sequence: TGTGCCAGCAGCCGTGACGCCTACAATGAGCAGTTCTTC. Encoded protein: CASSRDAYNEQFF.

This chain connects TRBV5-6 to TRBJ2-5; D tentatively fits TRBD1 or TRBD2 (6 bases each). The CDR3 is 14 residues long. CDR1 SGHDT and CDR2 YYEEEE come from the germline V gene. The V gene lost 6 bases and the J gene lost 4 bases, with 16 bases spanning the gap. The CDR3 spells CASTTGGLGETQYF. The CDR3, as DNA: TGTGCCAGCACCACTGGGGGGCTAGGAGAGACCCAGTACTTC.

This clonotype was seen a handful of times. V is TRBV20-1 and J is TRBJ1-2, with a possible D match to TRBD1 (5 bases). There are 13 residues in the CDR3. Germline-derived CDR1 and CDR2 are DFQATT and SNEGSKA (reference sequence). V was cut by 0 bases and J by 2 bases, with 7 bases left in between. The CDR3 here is CSAREPGNYGYTF. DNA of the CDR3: TGCAGTGCTAGAGAACCAGGGAACTATGGCTACACCTTC.

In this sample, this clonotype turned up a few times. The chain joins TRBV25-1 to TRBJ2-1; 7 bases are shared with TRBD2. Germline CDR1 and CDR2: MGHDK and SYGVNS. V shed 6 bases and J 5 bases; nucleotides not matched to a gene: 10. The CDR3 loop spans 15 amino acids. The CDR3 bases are TGTGCCAGCAGCCCCCAGTGGGAGGGCAACAATGAGCAGTTCTTC. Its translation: CASSPQWEGNNEQFF.

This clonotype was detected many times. The CDR3 is CASSSNARVNTQYF. The CDR3 region has the DNA TGTGCCAGCAGCTCCAACGCTAGGGTGAATACGCAGTATTTT. V and J are TRBV7-2 and TRBJ2-3; D remains ambiguous. V was clipped by 4 bases and J by 7 bases, with 15 bases between them. CDR3 length equals 14 residues. Germline CDR1 and CDR2: SGHTA and FQGNSA. The variable domain in full, completed from reference TRBV7-2 and TRBJ2-3, reads GAGVSQSPSNKVTEKGKDVELRCDPISGHTALYWYRQSLGQGLEFLIYFQGNSAPDKSGLPSDRFSAERTGGSVSTLTIQRTQQEDSAVYLCASSSNARVNTQYFGPGTRLTVL.

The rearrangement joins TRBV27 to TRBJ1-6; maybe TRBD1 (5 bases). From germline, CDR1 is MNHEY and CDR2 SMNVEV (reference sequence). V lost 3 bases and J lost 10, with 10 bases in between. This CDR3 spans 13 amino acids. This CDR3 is CASSLAGKSPLHF. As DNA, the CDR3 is TGTGCCAGCAGTTTGGCAGGGAAGTCACCCCTCCACTTT.

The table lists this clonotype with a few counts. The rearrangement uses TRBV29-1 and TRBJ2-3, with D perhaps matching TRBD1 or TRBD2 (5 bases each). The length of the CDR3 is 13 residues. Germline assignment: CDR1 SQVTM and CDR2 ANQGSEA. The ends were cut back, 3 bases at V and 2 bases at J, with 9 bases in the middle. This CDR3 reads CSVDSGHTDTQYF. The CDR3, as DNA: TGCAGCGTTGATTCGGGGCACACAGATACGCAGTATTTT.

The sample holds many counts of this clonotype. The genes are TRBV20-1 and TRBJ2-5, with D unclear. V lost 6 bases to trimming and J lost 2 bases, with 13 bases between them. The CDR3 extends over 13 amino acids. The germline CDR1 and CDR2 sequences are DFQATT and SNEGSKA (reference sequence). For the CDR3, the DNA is TGCAGTGCCCCCCGGCGAGAACAAGAGACCCAGTACTTC. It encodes CSAPRREQETQYF.

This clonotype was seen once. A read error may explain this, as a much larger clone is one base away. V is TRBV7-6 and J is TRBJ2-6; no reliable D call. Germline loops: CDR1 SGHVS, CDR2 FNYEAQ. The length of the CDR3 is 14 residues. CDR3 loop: CASGPYSGDNVLTF. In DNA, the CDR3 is TGTGCCAGCGGCCCCTACTCTGGGGACAACGTCCTGACTTTC.

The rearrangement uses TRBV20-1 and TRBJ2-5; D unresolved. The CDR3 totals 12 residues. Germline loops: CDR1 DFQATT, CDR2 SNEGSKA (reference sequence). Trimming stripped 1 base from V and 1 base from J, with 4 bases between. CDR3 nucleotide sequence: TGCAGTGCTAGAGCGGTCCAAGAGACCCAGTACTTC. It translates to CSARAVQETQYF.

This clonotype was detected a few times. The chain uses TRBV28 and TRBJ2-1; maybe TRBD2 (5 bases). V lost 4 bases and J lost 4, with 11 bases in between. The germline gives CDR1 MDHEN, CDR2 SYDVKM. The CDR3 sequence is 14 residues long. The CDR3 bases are TGTGCCAGCAGTTCCCCTTCGGGATACAATGAGCAGTTCTTC. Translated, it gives CASSSPSGYNEQFF.

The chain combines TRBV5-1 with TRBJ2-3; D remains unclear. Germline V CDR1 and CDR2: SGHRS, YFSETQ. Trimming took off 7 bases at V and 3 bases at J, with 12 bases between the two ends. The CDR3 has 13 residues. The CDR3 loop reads CASQIGVTDTQYF. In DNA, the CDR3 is TGCGCCAGCCAGATTGGGGTGACAGATACGCAGTATTTT.

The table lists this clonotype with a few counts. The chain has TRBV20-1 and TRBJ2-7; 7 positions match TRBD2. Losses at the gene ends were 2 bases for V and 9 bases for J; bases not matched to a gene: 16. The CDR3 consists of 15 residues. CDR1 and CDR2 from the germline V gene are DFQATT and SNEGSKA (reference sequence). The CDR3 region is CSARPLRGDQLRQYF. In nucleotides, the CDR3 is TGCAGTGCTAGACCTCTCCGGGGGGACCAACTTCGGCAGTACTTC.

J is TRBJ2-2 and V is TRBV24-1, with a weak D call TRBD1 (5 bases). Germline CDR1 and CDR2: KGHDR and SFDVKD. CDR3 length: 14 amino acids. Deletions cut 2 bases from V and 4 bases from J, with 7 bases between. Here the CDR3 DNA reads TGTGCCACCAGTGATTCAGGGCGCACCGGGGAGCTGTTTTTT. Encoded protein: CATSDSGRTGELFF.

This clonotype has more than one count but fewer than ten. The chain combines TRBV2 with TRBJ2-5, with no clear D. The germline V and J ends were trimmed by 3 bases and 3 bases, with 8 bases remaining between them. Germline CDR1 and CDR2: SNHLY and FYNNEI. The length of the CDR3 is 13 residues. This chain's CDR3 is CASSDRPEETQYF. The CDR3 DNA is TGTGCCAGCAGTGACAGACCCGAAGAGACCCAGTACTTC.

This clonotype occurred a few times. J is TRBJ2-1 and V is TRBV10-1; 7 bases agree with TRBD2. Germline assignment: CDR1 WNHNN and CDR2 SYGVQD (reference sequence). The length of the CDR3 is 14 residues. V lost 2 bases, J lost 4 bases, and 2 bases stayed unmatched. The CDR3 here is CASSERGGYNEQFF. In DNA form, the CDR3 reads TGCGCCAGCAGTGAGCGCGGGGGATACAATGAGCAGTTCTTC.

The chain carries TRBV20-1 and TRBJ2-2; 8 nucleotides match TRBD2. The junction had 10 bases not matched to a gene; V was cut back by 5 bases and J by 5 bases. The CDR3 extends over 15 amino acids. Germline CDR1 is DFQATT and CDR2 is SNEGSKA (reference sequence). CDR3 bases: TGCAGTGCTGCTCCTAGCGGGCCCCGAACCGGGGAGCTGTTTTTT. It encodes CSAAPSGPRTGELFF.